The rows below give T cell receptor beta chains drawn from one sample of a study of CD8 T cells in ankylosing spondylitis. TCRdb reprocessed the 5' RACE reads with MiXCR, giving one entry per CDR3 protein. The table records hundreds of thousands of distinct CDR3 sequences, 12% of them present only once. Sequences were obtained from blood, either unsorted or a sorted T cell fraction (not recorded which). These receptors came from a male donor with ankylosing spondylitis. The CDR3 runs from the conserved cysteine through the conserved F or W. The D gene is left open where the match is weak. Size tells how often a clone was seen (once, few, many) or the class of an expanded clone, and some rows leave it out.

V	J	size	D	length	DNA	CDR3
TRBV12-3/TRBV12-4	TRBJ2-5	.	.	13	TGTGCCAGCAGTTTAAGCAGATTGCTGACCCAGTACTTC	CASSLSRLLTQYF
TRBV9	TRBJ1-1	.	.	15	TGTGCCAGCAGCGTAGATGGGGTCTGGGGCACTGAAGCTTTCTTT	CASSVDGVWGTEAFF
TRBV6-2/TRBV6-3	TRBJ2-7	few	TRBD1	16	TGTGCCAGCAGACCCGGTGGGACAGGGCGGCCCTACGAGCAGTACTTC	CASRPGGTGRPYEQYF
TRBV5-1	TRBJ2-3	many	TRBD1	14	TGCGCCAGCGTCCGGGGACAGGGAACAGATACGCAGTATTTT	CASVRGQGTDTQYF
TRBV2	TRBJ2-3	many	.	15	TGTGCCAGCGATCGCAAATCGCGGCCACAAGATACGCAGTATTTT	CASDRKSRPQDTQYF
TRBV4-3	TRBJ1-4	.	.	14	TGCGCCAGCAGCCAAGGGGAGTTAAATGAAAAACTGTTTTTT	CASSQGELNEKLFF
TRBV28	TRBJ2-7	.	TRBD2	17	TGTGCCAGCAGTCAACACATAGGGGCAGGGAGGGCCTACGAGCAGTACTTC	CASSQHIGAGRAYEQYF
TRBV20-1	TRBJ1-2	.	.	13	TGCAGTGCTAGAGGTTACCAGGCCTATGGCTACACCTTC	CSARGYQAYGYTF
TRBV4-3	TRBJ2-7	.	TRBD2	17	TGCGCCAGCAGCCAAGCAGCTAGCGGGAGTTTGAGCTACGAGCAGTACTTC	CASSQAASGSLSYEQYF
TRBV20-1	TRBJ2-7	few	.	11	TGCAGTGCTAGGGTTATCTACGAGCAGTACTTC	CSARVIYEQYF
TRBV20-1	TRBJ2-7	.	TRBD1	14	TGCAGTGCTAGAGACGGTGAGGGACAGTACGCGCAGTACTTC	CSARDGEGQYAQYF
TRBV2	TRBJ1-1	.	.	13	TGTGCCAGCAGAGCGGGACCGAACACTGAAGCTTTCTTT	CASRAGPNTEAFF
TRBV20-1	TRBJ2-5	many	.	13	TGCAGTGCTAGAGGGGTAGCTGGCACGGCCCAGTACTTC	CSARGVAGTAQYF
TRBV5-1	TRBJ2-5	many	.	13	TGCGCCAGCAGCCCGCAGGGTGAAGAGACCCAGTACTTC	CASSPQGEETQYF
TRBV15	TRBJ2-3	few	.	15	TGTGCCACCAGCAGAGATGGGGGTGGCACAGATACGCAGTATTTT	CATSRDGGGTDTQYF